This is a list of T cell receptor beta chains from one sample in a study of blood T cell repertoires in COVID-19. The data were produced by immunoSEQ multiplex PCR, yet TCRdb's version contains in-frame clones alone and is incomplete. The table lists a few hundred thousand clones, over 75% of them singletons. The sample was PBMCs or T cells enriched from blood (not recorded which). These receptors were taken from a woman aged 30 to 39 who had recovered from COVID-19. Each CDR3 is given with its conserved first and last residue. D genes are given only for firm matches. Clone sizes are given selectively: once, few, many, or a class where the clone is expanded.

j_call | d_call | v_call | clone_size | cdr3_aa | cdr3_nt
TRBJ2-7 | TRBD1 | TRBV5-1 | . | CASSTGQGYEQYF | TGCGCCAGCAGCACGGGACAGGGCTACGAGCAGTACTTC
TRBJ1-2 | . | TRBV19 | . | CASSMVLGSDYGYTF | TGTGCCAGTAGTATGGTCCTGGGTAGCGACTATGGCTACACCTTC
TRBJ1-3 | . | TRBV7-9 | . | CASSLEQGRGNTIYF | TGTGCCAGCAGCTTGGAACAGGGAAGAGGGAACACCATATATTTT
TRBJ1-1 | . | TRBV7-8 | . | CASTPYGASKSAEAFF | TGTGCCAGCACCCCATATGGTGCGTCTAAAAGCGCTGAAGCTTTCTTT
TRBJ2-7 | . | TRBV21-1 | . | CASSNWDRPYEQYF | TGTGCCAGCAGCAACTGGGACAGGCCCTACGAGCAGTACTTC
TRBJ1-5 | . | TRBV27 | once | CASKPDAGINQPQHF | TGTGCCAGCAAACCGGATGCGGGCATCAATCAGCCCCAGCATTTT
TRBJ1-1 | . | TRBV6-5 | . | CASSYGPVNTEAFF | TGTGCCAGCAGTTACGGGCCCGTGAACACTGAAGCTTTCTTT
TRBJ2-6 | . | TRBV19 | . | CASSPIQGAGANVLTF | TGTGCCAGTAGTCCCATACAGGGTGCTGGGGCCAACGTCCTGACTTTC
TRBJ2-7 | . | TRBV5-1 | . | CASSYGDSYEQYF | TGCGCCAGCAGTTACGGGGACTCCTACGAGCAGTACTTC
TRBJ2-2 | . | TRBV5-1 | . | CASSLTTGELFF | TGCGCCAGCAGTTTGACTACCGGGGAGCTGTTTTTT
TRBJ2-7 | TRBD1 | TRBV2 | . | CASSDLRDRTYEQYF | TGTGCCAGCAGTGACCTCCGGGACAGGACCTACGAGCAGTACTTC
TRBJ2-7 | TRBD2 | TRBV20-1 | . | CSASGAPSGYYEQYF | TGCAGTGCTAGTGGTGCCCCTAGCGGATACTACGAGCAGTACTTC
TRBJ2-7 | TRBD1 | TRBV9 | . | CASSAGQYSNEQYF | TGTGCCAGCAGCGCGGGACAGTATTCCAACGAGCAGTACTTC
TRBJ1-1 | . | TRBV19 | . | CASSPRVGGGTEAFF | TGTGCCAGTAGTCCCCGTGTAGGGGGGGGAACTGAAGCTTTCTTT
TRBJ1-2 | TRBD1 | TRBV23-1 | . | CASSPTGLNYGYTF | TGCGCCAGCAGTCCGACAGGGCTTAACTATGGCTACACCTTC
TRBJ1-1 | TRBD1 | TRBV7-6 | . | CASSLRTGGRQTEAFF | TGTGCCAGCAGCTTAAGGACAGGGGGGCGTCAGACTGAAGCTTTCTTT
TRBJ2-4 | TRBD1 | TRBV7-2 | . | CASSSRQGPDIQYF | TGTGCCAGCAGCTCTCGACAGGGGCCGGACATTCAGTACTTC
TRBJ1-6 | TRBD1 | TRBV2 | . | CASSRQGYNSPLHF | TGTGCCAGCAGCCGACAGGGCTATAATTCACCCCTCCACTTT
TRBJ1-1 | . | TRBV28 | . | CASRPPGGREAFF | TGTGCCAGCAGACCTCCTGGAGGGAGGGAAGCTTTCTTT
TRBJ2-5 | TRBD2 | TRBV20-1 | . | CSASATSGRMRETQYF | TGCAGTGCTAGTGCTACTAGCGGGAGGATGAGAGAGACCCAGTACTTC
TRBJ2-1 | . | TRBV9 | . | CASSVGLDSYNEQFF | TGTGCCAGCAGCGTGGGACTGGACTCCTACAATGAGCAGTTCTTC
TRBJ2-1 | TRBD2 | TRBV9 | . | CASGPAGDSYNEQFF | TGTGCCAGCGGCCCGGCGGGGGACTCCTACAATGAGCAGTTCTTC
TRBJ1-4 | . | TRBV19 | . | CASSRARVTNEKLFF | TGTGCCAGTAGTCGGGCGCGGGTGACTAATGAAAAACTGTTTTTT
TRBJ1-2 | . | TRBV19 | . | CASSISGAYRRYGYTF | TGTGCCAGTAGTATATCGGGAGCCTACCGGCGGTATGGCTACACCTTC
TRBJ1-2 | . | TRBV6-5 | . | CASSPQGWSYGYTF | TGTGCCAGCAGTCCCCAGGGATGGAGCTATGGCTACACCTTC
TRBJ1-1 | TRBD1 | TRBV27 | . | CASSLRQGRSTEAFF | TGTGCCAGCAGTCTGAGACAGGGACGATCAACTGAAGCTTTCTTT
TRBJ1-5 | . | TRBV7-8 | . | CASSLAGAGQPQHF | TGTGCCAGCAGCTTAGCAGGGGCTGGCCAGCCCCAGCATTTT
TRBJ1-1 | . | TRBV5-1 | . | CASSLGSGLTEAFF | TGCGCCAGCAGCTTGGGCTCAGGGCTGACTGAAGCTTTCTTT
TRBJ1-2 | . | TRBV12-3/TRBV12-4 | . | CASSSTVTYGYTF | TGTGCCAGCAGTTCGACAGTAACCTATGGCTACACCTTC
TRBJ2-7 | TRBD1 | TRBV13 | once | CASSSGTAAYEQYF | TGTGCCAGCAGCTCCGGGACAGCGGCCTACGAGCAGTACTTC
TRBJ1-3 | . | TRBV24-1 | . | CATSDSREGNTIYF | TGTGCCACCAGTGATTCCAGGGAAGGAAACACCATATATTTT
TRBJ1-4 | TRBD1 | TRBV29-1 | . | CSVGGTGGGKLFF | TGCAGCGTTGGAGGGACAGGGGGCGGAAAACTGTTTTTT
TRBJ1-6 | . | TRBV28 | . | CAGGRGGDGSPLHF | TGTGCCGGGGGTAGGGGAGGGGATGGTTCACCCCTCCACTTT
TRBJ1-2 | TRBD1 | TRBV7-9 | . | CAPSVPGGRDGYTF | TGTGCCCCCTCGGTCCCAGGGGGTAGGGATGGCTACACCTTC
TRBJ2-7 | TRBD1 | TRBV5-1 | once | CASSLGGQAFSYEQYF | TGCGCCAGCAGCCTTGGGGGACAGGCTTTTTCCTACGAGCAGTACTTC
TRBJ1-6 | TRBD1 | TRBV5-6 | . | CASSPDRGRKNSPLHF | TGTGCCAGCAGCCCGGACAGGGGGCGGAAGAATTCACCCCTCCACTTT
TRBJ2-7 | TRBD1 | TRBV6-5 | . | CASSLRTGGTYEQYF | TGTGCCAGCAGTTTGAGGACAGGGGGTACCTACGAGCAGTACTTC
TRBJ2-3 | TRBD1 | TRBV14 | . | CASAGTVTDTQYF | TGTGCCAGTGCCGGGACAGTCACAGATACGCAGTATTTT
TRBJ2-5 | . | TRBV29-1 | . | CSVDGVAQYF | TGCAGCGTTGATGGAGTGGCCCAGTACTTC
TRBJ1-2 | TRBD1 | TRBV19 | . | CASSADRGPRGYTF | TGTGCCAGTAGTGCCGACAGGGGGCCGCGGGGCTACACCTTC
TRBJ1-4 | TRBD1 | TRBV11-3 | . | CAHTGPKRQGVTNEKLFF | TGTGCCCACACTGGGCCGAAGCGACAGGGGGTCACTAATGAAAAACTGTTTTTT